The 29 T cell receptor beta chains listed next were all sequenced from one sample in a study of STAT3 mutations in large granular lymphocyte leukemia. Study-wide results and limits: At least one immunodominant TCR beta clonotype appeared in every T-cell large granular lymphocyte leukemia patient.

For these TCRs, the target antigens are not known. Generated by immunoSEQ multiplex PCR, the TCRdb table keeps only in-frame clones and is missing some. Altogether about 8,000 clones are present, around 75% being singletons, with the ten largest covering 20% to 30%. Sequenced: peripheral blood mononuclear cells. The receptors shown here come from a woman in her thirties or forties with T-cell large granular lymphocyte leukemia. Some clones in this sample may be carry-over from other donors' samples.

The rearrangement links TRBV5-1 to TRBJ2-7; D is unresolved. Germline loops: CDR1 SGHRS, CDR2 YFSETQ. With 0 bases removed from V and 2 bases from J, the gap between germline ends came to 9 bases. This CDR3 is 14 amino acids long. CDR3 region: CASSLDVEPYEQYF. For the CDR3, the DNA is TGCGCCAGCAGCTTGGACGTGGAACCCTACGAGCAGTACTTC.

The J gene is TRBJ1-5, the V gene TRBV27; D is undetermined. V was clipped by 3 bases and J by 5 bases, with 14 bases between them. CDR3 length: 15 residues. Germline CDR1 MNHEY, CDR2 SMNVEV (reference sequence). Written as DNA, the CDR3 is TGTGCCAGCAGTTTGGGTGGGCCCTATTATCAGCCCCAGCATTTT. Translated, it gives CASSLGGPYYQPQHF.

As concerns this clone: This CDR3 fails to terminate in the conserved phenylalanine or tryptophan, so it likely reflects a read error. The DNA is omitted, as the CDR3 cannot be located on it reliably, and the CDR3 follows TCRdb's listing. This rearrangement joins TRBV1 to TRBJ2-4; the D segment call TRBD2 is taken from the table without a DNA check. TRBV1 is a pseudogene segment. The CDR3 numbers 18 amino acids, ends counted. This CDR3 reads CTSSQVLAGGLAKNIQYV.

This chain connects TRBV7-9 to TRBJ1-4; D gene ambiguous. The CDR3 extends over 15 amino acids. Germline V gene data show CDR1 as SEHNR and CDR2 as FQNEAQ (reference sequence). Trimming left V 5 bases short and J 4 bases short, with 14 bases between. The CDR3, as DNA: TGTGCCAGCAGCCCGAAGCAGAGGCTTAATGAAAAACTGTTTTTT. As protein: CASSPKQRLNEKLFF.

On this clone itself: Compared with germline, one end of the junction differs, possibly owing to a read error. This sequence joins TRBV7-7 and TRBJ2-3, with 7 bases matching TRBD2. This CDR3 is 16 amino acids long. From germline, CDR1 is SSHAT and CDR2 FNYEAQ (reference sequence). The DNA of the CDR3 is TGTGCTAGCAGCTTAGAGGCGGGTACTAGCGTTGATACGCAGTATTTT. This encodes CASSLEAGTSVDTQYF.

This clone showed up just a few times. The rearrangement uses TRBV27 and TRBJ2-7, with 7 positions matching TRBD1. With V trimmed by 1 base and J by 0 bases, 0 bases remained unmatched. CDR3 size: 14 residues. CDR1 and CDR2 (germline): MNHEY, SMNVEV (reference sequence). The CDR3 DNA follows: TGTGCCAGCAGTTTATGGGACAGCTCCTACGAGCAGTACTTC. Protein: CASSLWDSSYEQYF.

The chain's CDR3 is CASSLITGELFF. CDR3 DNA: TGTGCCAGCAGCTTAATCACCGGGGAGCTGTTTTTT. J is TRBJ2-2 and V is TRBV13; D call uncertain. V was shortened by 2 bases and J by 4 bases, with 2 bases between the two germline ends. CDR1 PRHDT and CDR2 FYEKMQ come from the germline V gene (reference sequence). This CDR3 is 12 amino acids long.

With regard to this clone: This specimen includes other DNA sequences encoding the same CDR3. The rearrangement uses TRBV27 and TRBJ2-7, with unresolved D. Trimming stripped 6 bases from V and 3 bases from J, with 6 bases between. The germline V gene encodes CDR1 MNHEY and CDR2 SMNVEV (reference sequence). The CDR3 is 11 residues long. DNA for the CDR3: TGTGCCAGCAGCTCCTACTACGAGCAGTACTTC. As protein: CASSSYYEQYF.

The V gene is TRBV5-1, the J gene TRBJ1-1, with 7 bases identical to TRBD1. The CDR3 extends over 15 amino acids. Per the germline V gene, CDR1 is SGHRS and CDR2 is YFSETQ. The V segment lost 4 bases and the J segment 1 base; nucleotides outside the gene matches: 7. The CDR3, as DNA: TGCGCCAGCAGCGCGACAGGGTCTTCGAACACTGAAGCTTTCTTT. It yields the protein CASSATGSSNTEAFF.

The chain combines TRBV5-6 with TRBJ1-5; no clear D gene. V was shortened by 4 bases and J by 7 bases, with 18 bases between the two germline ends. The germline gives CDR1 SGHDT, CDR2 YYEEEE. There are 15 residues in the CDR3. The CDR3 DNA reads as TGTGCCAGCAGCGCCGGGCCCGAGGTGGGACAGCCCCAGCATTTT. Protein: CASSAGPEVGQPQHF.

The V and J genes are TRBV15 and TRBJ2-1; TRBD1 aligns across 10 bases. V dropped 1 base and J dropped 15; count of bases not matched to a gene: 3. The CDR3 contains 12 residues. Germline assignment: CDR1 LNHNV and CDR2 YYDKDF (reference sequence). Here the CDR3 reads CATSRAGQGSFF. The CDR3 DNA reads as TGTGCCACCAGCAGAGCGGGACAGGGGTCGTTCTTC.

This clone was found a few times. The CDR3 sequence: CASSQDKGFGVQAFF. CDR3 in DNA: TGCGCCAGCAGCCAAGATAAAGGGTTTGGGGTACAAGCTTTCTTT. The chain joins TRBV4-1 to TRBJ1-1; D unresolved. The germline CDR1 and CDR2 sequences are MGHRA and YSYEKL. The germline V and J ends were trimmed by 0 bases and 9 bases, with 17 bases remaining between them. The CDR3 covers 15 residues.

The CDR3 loop is CASSTGTSYEQYF. CDR3 nucleotide sequence: TGTGCCAGCTCAACCGGGACTAGCTACGAGCAGTACTTC. This chain links TRBV18 with TRBJ2-7; 8 positions match TRBD2. This CDR3 is built from 13 residues. CDR1 is KGHSH, CDR2 LQKENI, per germline. Trimming removed 5 bases from V and 3 bases from J; junction bases left unmatched: 3.

The J gene is TRBJ2-6, the V gene TRBV27; weak D call: TRBD1 (6 bases). The CDR3 totals 15 residues. V shed 2 bases and J shed 4 bases, with 9 bases lying between them. The germline CDR1 and CDR2 sequences are MNHEY and SMNVEV (reference sequence). CDR3 coding DNA: TGTGCCAGCAGTTTAGCAGGGGCCGGGGCCAACGTCCTGACTTTC. Protein sequence: CASSLAGAGANVLTF. The entire variable domain, with the rest obtained from reference TRBV27 and TRBJ2-6, is as follows: EAQVTQNPRYLITVTGKKLTVTCSQNMNHEYMSWYRQDPGLGLRQIYYSMNVEVTDKGDVPEGYKVSRKEKRNFPLILESPSPNQTSLYFCASSLAGAGANVLTFGAGSRLTVL.

This clone was seen a single time. The V and J genes are TRBV18 and TRBJ1-2; D gene uncertain. V was pared by 2 bases and J by 3 bases, with 13 bases between. Germline V gives CDR1 KGHSH, CDR2 LQKENI. This CDR3 has 15 amino acids. The CDR3 sequence is CASSPTSRADYGYTF. CDR3 nucleotide sequence: TGTGCCAGCTCACCAACTTCGCGAGCAGACTATGGCTACACCTTC. The whole variable domain, remainder taken from reference TRBV18 and TRBJ1-2, is NAGVMQNPRHLVRRRGQEARLRCSPMKGHSHVYWYRQLPEEGLKFMVYLQKENIIDESGMPKERFSAEFPKEGPSILRIQQVVRGDSAAYFCASSPTSRADYGYTFGSGTRLTVV.

The gene calls are TRBV25-1 and TRBJ2-7, with 7 bases fitting TRBD2. Germline V gene data show CDR1 as MGHDK and CDR2 as SYGVNS. Losses at the gene ends were 5 bases for V and 5 bases for J; bases not matched to a gene: 6. The CDR3 runs 13 residues. For the CDR3, the DNA is TGTGCCAGCAGTCAAGCCGGACTAGACGAGCAGTACTTC. This gives the protein CASSQAGLDEQYF.

The gene calls are TRBV30 and TRBJ1-6; no reliable D call. This CDR3 is 13 amino acids long. Germline assignment: CDR1 GTSNPN and CDR2 SVGIG (reference sequence). The germline V and J ends were trimmed by 5 bases and 5 bases, with 10 bases remaining between them. CDR3 sequence reads: CAWGSGNNSPLHF. In nucleotides, the CDR3 is TGTGCCTGGGGGAGTGGCAATAATTCACCCCTCCACTTT.

The rearrangement links TRBV30 to TRBJ2-3, with 12 bases matching TRBD1. CDR3 length: 16 residues. In germline, CDR1 is GTSNPN, CDR2 SVGIG (reference sequence). J was trimmed by 4 bases and V by 2 bases; bases with no gene match: 7. CDR3 in DNA: TGTGCCTGGAGTTTCGGGGACAGGGGGCGAGCAGATACGCAGTATTTT. This translates into CAWSFGDRGRADTQYF.

V usage is TRBV4-2 and J usage is TRBJ2-1; no firm D call. Germline assignment: CDR1 LGHNA and CDR2 YNFKEQ. This CDR3 contains 13 residues. V was cut by 1 base and J by 4 bases, with 5 bases left in between. DNA of the CDR3: TGTGCCAGCAGCCAAGGGCAGTACAATGAGCAGTTCTTC. Translated: CASSQGQYNEQFF.

A few counts support this clone. The CDR3 protein is CASSQRDEQYF. Here the CDR3 DNA reads TGTGCCAGCAGCCAACGGGACGAGCAGTACTTC. The chain combines TRBV5-6 with TRBJ2-7; no clear D. The CDR3 loop spans 11 amino acids. V was clipped by 4 bases and J by 5 bases, with 7 bases between them. Germline V gene lookup returns CDR1 SGHDT and CDR2 YYEEEE.

This chain connects TRBV5-4 to TRBJ1-2, with D tentatively TRBD1 (6 bases). The V gene's germline CDR1 is SGHNT and CDR2 YYREEE (reference sequence). The length of the CDR3 is 15 residues. Between the trimmed V and J ends, which lost 4 bases and 4 bases, there was a span of 17 bases. The CDR3 loop reads CASSLGSGVVYGYTF. The CDR3 DNA sequence: TGTGCCAGCAGCCTGGGATCAGGGGTGGTCTATGGCTACACCTTC.

This clone was seen a few times. J is TRBJ1-2 and V is TRBV19; the D gene is possibly TRBD1 (6 bases). V dropped 5 bases and J dropped 8 bases, with 21 bases sitting between them. The CDR3 is 15 residues long. Germline V CDR1 and CDR2: LNHDA, SQIVND (reference sequence). DNA for the CDR3: TGTGCCAGTAGTCCTCACCGGGACACCCATCAAGGCTACACCTTC. Translation: CASSPHRDTHQGYTF.

The sample holds one count of this clone. The chain combines TRBV6-5 with TRBJ2-7; TRBD2 might be the D (5 bases). V was cut by 5 bases and J by 1 base, with 9 bases left in between. The CDR3 loop spans 13 amino acids. Germline V gene data show CDR1 as MNHEY and CDR2 as SVGAGI. The CDR3 spells CASSRRVSYEQYF. The CDR3 nucleotides read TGTGCCAGCAGTAGGCGGGTTTCCTACGAGCAGTACTTC.

This clone is a singleton in its sample. This chain uses TRBV6-5 with TRBJ2-7, with 7 bases fitting TRBD2. J was trimmed by 5 bases and V by 3 bases; bases with no gene match: 7. There are 14 residues in the CDR3. Germline-derived CDR1 and CDR2 are MNHEY and SVGAGI. The CDR3 DNA is TGTGCCAGCAGTTATCTGTCTAGCGGAGACGAGCAGTACTTC. As protein: CASSYLSSGDEQYF.

This sequence joins TRBV7-9 and TRBJ2-7; 10 bases are shared with TRBD1. This CDR3 has 14 residues. Germline V CDR1 and CDR2: SEHNR, FQNEAQ (reference sequence). The trim removed 5 bases at V and 8 bases at J, leaving 9 bases unmatched. The CDR3 sequence is CASSPRQGAGKQYF. In DNA, the CDR3 is TGTGCCAGCAGCCCGAGACAGGGGGCAGGGAAGCAGTACTTC.

The V gene is TRBV28, the J gene TRBJ1-2, with 9 nucleotides matching TRBD1. V dropped 6 bases and J dropped 4; count of bases not matched to a gene: 9. The CDR3 loop spans 15 amino acids. Germline V lookup: CDR1 MDHEN, CDR2 SYDVKM. The CDR3 bases are TGTGCCAGCAGCCAAGGGACAGGGAAGAGCTATGGCTACACCTTC. Its translation: CASSQGTGKSYGYTF.

This chain connects TRBV27 to TRBJ1-1; D is perhaps TRBD1 (6 bases). V lost 2 bases to trimming and J lost 6 bases, with 16 bases between them. The CDR3 is made up of 15 amino acids. Germline V CDR1 and CDR2: MNHEY, SMNVEV (reference sequence). CDR3 nucleotides: TGTGCCAGCAGTTTACGGGGGGGCGTGTTCGCTGAAGCTTTCTTT. It specifies CASSLRGGVFAEAFF.

The V call is TRBV18, the J call TRBJ1-1; TRBD1 might be the D (5 bases). V lost 0 bases to trimming and J lost 0 bases, with 8 bases between them. The CDR3 contains 15 residues. The germline V gene encodes CDR1 KGHSH and CDR2 LQKENI. The chain's CDR3 is CASSPPQGMNTEAFF. In nucleotides, the CDR3 is TGTGCCAGCTCACCACCCCAGGGCATGAACACTGAAGCTTTCTTT.

V is TRBV5-4 and J is TRBJ1-1; no definite D call. The germline V gene has CDR1 SGHNT and CDR2 YYREEE (reference sequence). Trimming removed 1 base from V and 1 base from J, with 5 bases in between. The length of the CDR3 is 13 residues. CDR3 amino acids: CASSLTTNTEAFF. DNA of the CDR3: TGTGCCAGCAGCTTGACGACGAACACTGAAGCTTTCTTT. The variable domain in full, completed from reference TRBV5-4 and TRBJ1-1, reads ETGVTQSPTHLIKTRGQQVTLRCSSQSGHNTVSWYQQALGQGPQFIFQYYREEENGRGNFPPRFSGLQFPNYSSELNVNALELDDSALYLCASSLTTNTEAFFGQGTRLTVV.